This TCR beta chain emerged from a study of shared clonotypes between healthy human individuals. The naive CD8 fraction comprised CD45RO-negative cells positively selected for CCR7 and excluded terminally differentiated effector memory CD45RA+ cells. V gave up 2 bases and J gave up 6 bases, with 14 bases separating them. In germline, CDR1 is MNHNY, CDR2 SVGAGI (reference sequence). This CDR3 region has 14 residues. Data came from immunoSEQ multiplex PCR; TCRdb stores just in-frame clones and leaves some out. The sample records about 580,000 clones, roughly 98% being singletons. Material: naive CD8+ T cells sorted from blood. This clonotype was sampled from a man aged 25 to 40 in good health. The rearrangement uses TRBV6-6 and TRBJ2-7; D is unresolved. The CDR3 DNA reads TGTGCCAGCAGTTACGGGCTCAGCAACACCGAGCAGTACTTC. Its protein is CASSYGLSNTEQYF.